This T cell receptor (beta chain) was captured by sequencing in a study of Graves' ophthalmopathy and Graves' hyperthyroidism. Study as a whole: The authors collected peripheral blood at initial diagnosis, before any treatment. General observations from the study: Blood also harbored most expanded thyroid clonotypes above 0.001 frequency.

RNA served as the template for amplifying TCR beta CDR3 regions. HTBI primers primed a first-round RT-PCR, and a second-round multiplex PCR followed. MiXCR, applied by TCRdb to the multiplex PCR reads, yields one record per CDR3 protein. The sample consists of about 380,000 distinct CDR3 sequences, approximately 15% of them appearing once. The sample holds a few counts of this clonotype. What it binds is unknown. The CDR3 has 15 residues. The ends lost 6 bases at V and 6 bases at J; junction bases unmatched: 7. Germline V gene lookup returns CDR1 SQVTM and CDR2 ANQGSEA. Absence of ophthalmopathy within 18 months of follow-up defined stable hyperthyroidism. Other autoimmune diseases, uncontrolled infections, pregnancy and lactation each led to patient exclusion.

The chain is built from TRBV29-1 and TRBJ2-2; 13 bases line up with TRBD2. Sequencing was performed on peripheral blood. The origin of this receptor is a woman aged 18-29 years with stable Graves' hyperthyroidism. The CDR3 DNA reads TGCAGCGTGCAGACTAGCGGGGGGCCCCCCGGGGAGCTGTTTTTT. Translating gives CSVQTSGGPPGELFF.